The 22 T cell receptor beta chains in this list originate from one sample, sequenced in a study of Graves' ophthalmopathy and Graves' hyperthyroidism. Researchers took RNA transcripts and amplified TCR beta CDR3 regions from them. HTBI primers primed a first-round RT-PCR, and a second-round multiplex PCR followed. MiXCR, applied by TCRdb to the multiplex PCR reads, yields one record per CDR3 protein. The sample has some 380,000 distinct CDR3 sequences, roughly 15% seen once. The sequenced sample consisted of peripheral blood. Every receptor here comes from a woman under 30 with stable Graves' hyperthyroidism.

Ten or more counts support this clonotype. The V gene is TRBV12-3 or TRBV12-4, the J gene TRBJ1-6, with D hard to call. The CDR3 contains 14 residues. V was clipped by 1 base and J by 3 bases, with 4 bases between them. In nucleotides, the CDR3 is TGTGCCAGCAGTTTAGGGGTCTATAATTCACCCCTCCACTTT. Translating it yields CASSLGVYNSPLHF.

This clonotype was observed at least ten times. The rearrangement links TRBV7-9 to TRBJ1-2; D ambiguous. Germline lookup yields CDR1 SEHNR and CDR2 FQNEAQ (reference sequence). Trimming took off 0 bases at V and 4 bases at J, with 9 bases between the two ends. There are 14 residues in the CDR3. As DNA, the CDR3 is TGTGCCAGCAGCTTAGCACTCCTGGGCTATGGCTACACCTTC. Protein: CASSLALLGYGYTF. The full variable domain, completed using reference TRBV7-9 and TRBJ1-2, is DTGVSQNPRHKITKRGQNVTFRCDPISEHNRLYWYRQTLGQGPEFLTYFQNEAQLEKSRLLSDRFSAERPKGSFSTLEIQRTEQGDSAMYLCASSLALLGYGYTFGSGTRLTVV.

This clonotype was recorded once. This chain joins TRBV12-3 or TRBV12-4 and TRBJ1-5, with a tentative D call TRBD1 (6 bases). The CDR3 runs 13 residues. Trimming left V 4 bases short and J 7 bases short, with 11 bases between. CDR3 nucleotides: TGTGCCAGCAGTTCTAGGGGGAAACAGCCCCAGCATTTT. This sequence encodes CASSSRGKQPQHF.

The genes are TRBV18 and TRBJ1-1; D unresolved. This CDR3 contains 13 residues. Trimming took off 4 bases at V and 4 bases at J, with 10 bases between the two ends. The germline CDR1 and CDR2 sequences are KGHSH and LQKENI. The CDR3 DNA reads as TGTGCCAGCTCACTTAACGGAGCCACTGAAGCTTTCTTT. Translated: CASSLNGATEAFF.

This clonotype was found many times. This rearrangement joins TRBV20-1 to TRBJ1-1, with D possibly TRBD1 on 5 matching bases. Germline-derived CDR1 and CDR2 are DFQATT and SNEGSKA (reference sequence). V dropped 1 base and J dropped 0 bases, with 12 bases sitting between them. This CDR3 is 15 amino acids long. This CDR3 is CSARVTGGMNTEAFF. The CDR3, as DNA: TGCAGTGCTAGAGTTACAGGTGGAATGAACACTGAAGCTTTCTTT.

This chain connects TRBV3-1 to TRBJ1-2, with a tentative D call TRBD1 (6 bases). Germline CDR1 reads LGHDT; CDR2 reads YNNKEL (reference sequence). CDR3 length: 13 amino acids. V dropped 3 bases and J dropped 7 bases, with 12 bases sitting between them. In DNA form, the CDR3 reads TGTGCCAGCAGCCAGAAGGGGGGCGTTGGCTACACCTTC. Its protein is CASSQKGGVGYTF. The variable domain in full, completed from reference TRBV3-1 and TRBJ1-2, reads DTAVSQTPKYLVTQMGNDKSIKCEQNLGHDTMYWYKQDSKKFLKIMFSYNNKELIINETVPNRFSPKSPDKAHLNLHINSLELGDSAVYFCASSQKGGVGYTFGSGTRLTVV.

This clonotype was observed at least ten times. This chain joins TRBV4-2 and TRBJ2-5, with a possible D match to TRBD1 (5 bases). CDR1 is LGHNA, CDR2 YNFKEQ, per germline. V was shortened by 0 bases and J by 5 bases, with 16 bases between the two germline ends. The CDR3 length is 16 residues. In DNA form, the CDR3 reads TGTGCCAGCAGCCAAGATCCCCGGAGACCAGGGGAGACCCAGTACTTC. Translating gives CASSQDPRRPGETQYF.

V and J are TRBV2 and TRBJ1-6; D gene unclear. Trimming stripped 4 bases from V and 8 bases from J, with 9 bases between. CDR1 and CDR2 from the germline V gene are SNHLY and FYNNEI. There are 13 residues in the CDR3. This chain's CDR3 is CASSGQDHSPLHF. CDR3 in DNA: TGTGCCAGCAGTGGGCAGGACCATTCACCCCTCCACTTT.

This clonotype was seen only a few times. The genes are TRBV20-1 and TRBJ1-2, with TRBD1 as a possible D gene (5 bases). The CDR3 covers 19 residues. With 3 bases removed from V and 5 bases from J, the gap between germline ends came to 31 bases. Germline CDR1 is DFQATT and CDR2 is SNEGSKA (reference sequence). DNA of the CDR3: TGCAGTGCTAGGTATTATCCCATCTTGCAGGGCGGCATGGAGTATGGCTACACCTTC. Protein: CSARYYPILQGGMEYGYTF.

Turning to this clonotype: A clone one base away is much larger, so this may be a read error. The chain has TRBV12-5 and TRBJ1-2; D is unresolved. Deletions cut 0 bases from V and 6 bases from J, with 11 bases between. Germline lookup yields CDR1 LGHNT and CDR2 FRNRAP. This CDR3 region has 14 residues. CDR3: CASGLVSGNHGYTF. DNA of the CDR3: TGTGCTAGTGGTTTGGTTTCCGGGAACCATGGCTACACCTTC.

This clonotype was seen many times. The chain is built from TRBV6-1 and TRBJ1-5; possible D gene TRBD1, 6 bases. Germline lookup yields CDR1 MNHNS and CDR2 SASEGT. V was trimmed by 8 bases and J by 0 bases, leaving 23 bases between them. This CDR3 has 18 amino acids. The CDR3 sequence is CASGGDFRGHTSNQPQHF. CDR3 nucleotides: TGTGCCAGCGGTGGAGATTTTAGGGGACATACTAGCAATCAGCCCCAGCATTTT.

Many counts were recorded for this clonotype. The chain uses TRBV12-3 or TRBV12-4 and TRBJ1-1; D uncertain. The germline V and J ends were trimmed by 2 bases and 1 base, with 8 bases remaining between them. The CDR3 has 14 residues. DNA for the CDR3: TGTGCCAGCAGTTTAAACGGGCAGAACACTGAAGCTTTCTTT. Protein product: CASSLNGQNTEAFF.

This clonotype was observed a few times. J is TRBJ2-5 and V is TRBV6-5; D is possibly TRBD2 (6 bases). V lost 5 bases and J lost 5, with 15 bases in between. The CDR3 is 14 amino acids. Looked up from germline, CDR1 is MNHEY and CDR2 is SVGAGI. In DNA, the CDR3 is TGTGCCAGCAGTACTACCCGTGCGGGGGAGACCCAGTACTTC. It encodes CASSTTRAGETQYF.

This clonotype has ten or more counts. V usage is TRBV12-5 and J usage is TRBJ2-5; D is unresolved. The CDR3 contains 16 residues. V lost 5 bases and J lost 4, with 20 bases in between. Germline assignment: CDR1 LGHNT and CDR2 FRNRAP. The CDR3 spells CASGPRGETLRETQYF. In DNA form, the CDR3 reads TGTGCTAGTGGTCCACGCGGTGAGACACTGAGAGAGACCCAGTACTTC.

The V call is TRBV3-1, the J call TRBJ1-2; D is ambiguous. The CDR3 has 14 residues. The V gene lost 5 bases and the J gene lost 10 bases, with 20 bases spanning the gap. Germline assignment: CDR1 LGHDT and CDR2 YNNKEL (reference sequence). The CDR3 protein is CASSTNFAGVTYTF. The CDR3 DNA is TGTGCCAGCAGCACAAACTTTGCCGGCGTGACCTACACCTTC.

This clonotype has more than one count but fewer than ten. This chain uses TRBV29-1 with TRBJ2-7; perhaps TRBD1 as D (5 bases). Trimming left V 7 bases short and J 5 bases short, with 21 bases between. Per the germline V gene, CDR1 is SQVTM and CDR2 is ANQGSEA. The CDR3 consists of 14 residues. The CDR3 DNA sequence: TGCAGCGCTTTTCGGCAGGGATCTCCCGACGAGCAGTACTTC. Its translation is CSAFRQGSPDEQYF.

This clonotype was seen repeatedly, ten times or more. The chain uses TRBV12-3 or TRBV12-4 and TRBJ1-1; D not resolved. CDR3 size: 15 residues. The ends were cut back, 7 bases at V and 1 base at J, with 16 bases in the middle. The CDR3 DNA follows: TGTGCCAGCACCCCACGGACCGGTAAGAACACTGAAGCTTTCTTT. Translated: CASTPRTGKNTEAFF.

The table lists this clonotype with a few counts. Possible read error: a much larger clone is one base away. This chain uses TRBV6-5 with TRBJ1-2; no definite D call. Trimming stripped 0 bases from V and 2 bases from J, with 16 bases between. The CDR3 extends over 17 amino acids. Germline V lookup: CDR1 MNHEY, CDR2 SVGAGI. The chain's CDR3 is CASSYSGLPDLNYGYTF. In DNA, the CDR3 is TGTGCCAGCAGTTACTCTGGTCTCCCAGATCTCAACTATGGCTACACCTTC.

This clonotype was found many times. V is TRBV10-3 and J is TRBJ1-2; a possible D gene is TRBD1 (5 bases). Germline V gives CDR1 ENHRY, CDR2 SYGVKD. This CDR3 comprises 14 residues. V was cut by 4 bases and J by 0 bases, with 9 bases left in between. As DNA, the CDR3 is TGTGCCATCAGTGCGGGGGGTACTAACTATGGCTACACCTTC. This sequence encodes CAISAGGTNYGYTF.

Ten or more counts support this clonotype. For the CDR3, the DNA is TGTGCCACCAGTCCTTCGGGTGAGGGGGAGAATCAGCCCCAGCATTTT. It specifies CATSPSGEGENQPQHF. V usage is TRBV24-1 and J usage is TRBJ1-5, with D perhaps TRBD1 (6 bases). Trimming left V 6 bases short and J 4 bases short, with 18 bases between. This CDR3 region has 16 residues. Germline values: CDR1 KGHDR, CDR2 SFDVKD.

The sample holds many counts of this clonotype. The chain employs TRBV3-1 and TRBJ1-5, with 12 nucleotides matching TRBD1. Germline CDR1 and CDR2: LGHDT and YNNKEL (reference sequence). The V and J ends lost 1 base and 2 bases, in that order; junction bases with no gene match: 6. The CDR3 runs to 18 residues. CDR3 loop: CASSQGDRGLSGNQPQHF. The CDR3 bases are TGTGCCAGCAGCCAAGGGGACAGGGGGCTGAGTGGCAATCAGCCCCAGCATTTT.

The chain combines TRBV15 with TRBJ2-7; the D gene is possibly TRBD1 (6 bases). Trimming left V 0 bases short and J 5 bases short, with 11 bases between. The germline gives CDR1 LNHNV, CDR2 YYDKDF (reference sequence). The CDR3 has 14 amino acids. The CDR3 DNA is TGTGCCACCAGCAGAGATCGGGCAGGGGACGAGCAGTACTTC. It translates to CATSRDRAGDEQYF.